These T cell receptor beta chains were read from a single sample in a study of CD8+CD57+ T cells in acquired aplastic anemia. In TCRdb, the reads were re-called with MiXCR into one record per CDR3 protein. The data contain about 98,000 distinct CDR3 sequences, roughly two thirds of them seen just once; the ten biggest clones take up about 62%. Sequenced material: sorted CD4+, CD8+, or CD8+CD57+ T cells (not recorded which) from PBMCs. All receptors derive from a human donor with aplastic anemia. The CDR3 runs from the conserved cysteine through the conserved F or W. The D gene is left open where the match is weak. Clone size is stated in some rows and not others, as once, few, many or a class when expanded.

CDR3nt: TGTGCCAGCAGTGACCCGGACAGGGTCGCGGATGGCTACACCTTC
CDR3aa: CASSDPDRVADGYTF
d_gene: TRBD1
j_gene: TRBJ1-2
v_gene: TRBV6-1
len: 15
abundance: NA

CDR3nt: TGTGCCACCGAACAGGGGGCTAGCACAGATACGCAGTATTTT
CDR3aa: CATEQGASTDTQYF
d_gene: TRBD1
j_gene: TRBJ2-3
v_gene: TRBV24-1
len: 14
abundance: few

CDR3nt: TGTGCCATCAGTAAAGACAGAGAAGCTTTCTTT
CDR3aa: CAISKDREAFF
d_gene: NA
j_gene: TRBJ1-1
v_gene: TRBV10-3
len: 11
abundance: NA

CDR3nt: TGTGCCAGTAGCCCGTTCTCCCAAGAGACCCAGTACTTC
CDR3aa: CASSPFSQETQYF
d_gene: NA
j_gene: TRBJ2-5
v_gene: TRBV19
len: 13
abundance: NA

CDR3nt: TGCGCCAGCAGTGAGTCGGCTAGCGGGGGGTCTACCTACGAGCAGTACTTC
CDR3aa: CASSESASGGSTYEQYF
d_gene: TRBD2
j_gene: TRBJ2-7
v_gene: TRBV10-1
len: 17
abundance: few

CDR3nt: TGTGCCAGTAGTATCGGACAGGGCGAGCAGTACTTC
CDR3aa: CASSIGQGEQYF
d_gene: TRBD1
j_gene: TRBJ2-7
v_gene: TRBV19
len: 12
abundance: few

CDR3nt: TGCAGTGCTAGAGACCAGACTAGCGGGATGGGAGAGACCCAGTACTTC
CDR3aa: CSARDQTSGMGETQYF
d_gene: TRBD2
j_gene: TRBJ2-5
v_gene: TRBV20-1
len: 16
abundance: NA

CDR3nt: TGCAGTGCTAGAGAACCGGGACTACTCCAAAAGGGTATGCAGTATTTT
CDR3aa: CSAREPGLLQKGMQYF
d_gene: TRBD2
j_gene: TRBJ2-3
v_gene: TRBV20-1
len: 16
abundance: NA

CDR3nt: TGTGCCAGCAGGGGAACTAGCGGGAGCACAGATACGCAGTATTTT
CDR3aa: CASRGTSGSTDTQYF
d_gene: TRBD2
j_gene: TRBJ2-3
v_gene: TRBV6-4
len: 15
abundance: many

CDR3nt: TGCAGTGCTAGGTCGGGGTTCCGGCTCACTGAAGCTTTCTTT
CDR3aa: CSARSGFRLTEAFF
d_gene: NA
j_gene: TRBJ1-1
v_gene: TRBV20-1
len: 14
abundance: NA

CDR3nt: TGTGCCAGCAGCTTGGTGGGGGGAAACACCATATATTTT
CDR3aa: CASSLVGGNTIYF
d_gene: NA
j_gene: TRBJ1-3
v_gene: TRBV5-6
len: 13
abundance: once

CDR3nt: TGTGCCAGCAGCTTATTCCCGGGTTCCTACGAGCAGTACTTC
CDR3aa: CASSLFPGSYEQYF
d_gene: NA
j_gene: TRBJ2-7
v_gene: TRBV2
len: 14
abundance: NA

CDR3nt: TGTGCCAGCAGCGTAGTAGTCAGGGGAAGAAATGAGCAGTTCTTC
CDR3aa: CASSVVVRGRNEQFF
d_gene: NA
j_gene: TRBJ2-1
v_gene: TRBV25-1
len: 15
abundance: NA

CDR3nt: TGTGCCAGCGGTGAATACTCGTACAATGAGCAGTTCTTC
CDR3aa: CASGEYSYNEQFF
d_gene: NA
j_gene: TRBJ2-1
v_gene: TRBV25-1
len: 13
abundance: NA

CDR3nt: TGTGCCAGCGGCGATTCGTTTCGCTACACCTTC
CDR3aa: CASGDSFRYTF
d_gene: NA
j_gene: TRBJ1-2
v_gene: TRBV9
len: 11
abundance: few

CDR3nt: TGCAGTGCTAGAATAGCGGGAAAAGAGACCCAGTACTTC
CDR3aa: CSARIAGKETQYF
d_gene: TRBD2
j_gene: TRBJ2-5
v_gene: TRBV20-1
len: 13
abundance: NA

CDR3nt: TGCGCCAGCAGGCCGGACAGGGTTGCTTATGGCTACACCTTC
CDR3aa: CASRPDRVAYGYTF
d_gene: TRBD1
j_gene: TRBJ1-2
v_gene: TRBV10-2
len: 14
abundance: NA

CDR3nt: TGTGCCAGCAGCTTAATGGAGACCGGGGAGCTGTTTTTT
CDR3aa: CASSLMETGELFF
d_gene: NA
j_gene: TRBJ2-2
v_gene: TRBV7-7
len: 13
abundance: NA

CDR3nt: TGTGCCACCAGGGGACAGGAGGGCACAGATACGCAGTATTTT
CDR3aa: CATRGQEGTDTQYF
d_gene: TRBD1
j_gene: TRBJ2-3
v_gene: TRBV24-1
len: 14
abundance: few

CDR3nt: TGTGCCAGTAGAACAATGAAGCAGCCCCAGCATTTT
CDR3aa: CASRTMKQPQHF
d_gene: NA
j_gene: TRBJ1-5
v_gene: TRBV19
len: 12
abundance: NA

CDR3nt: TGCAGTGCTAGAGATTTCCAAGGAGGCTACGAGCAGTACTTC
CDR3aa: CSARDFQGGYEQYF
d_gene: NA
j_gene: TRBJ2-7
v_gene: TRBV20-1
len: 14
abundance: NA

CDR3nt: TGTGCCAGCAGAGAGGGGGGGAGGGAGACCCAGTACTTC
CDR3aa: CASREGGRETQYF
d_gene: NA
j_gene: TRBJ2-5
v_gene: TRBV2
len: 13
abundance: NA

CDR3nt: TGTGCCATCAGGGGCGGGGGGACATACAATGAGCAGTTCTTC
CDR3aa: CAIRGGGTYNEQFF
d_gene: TRBD2
j_gene: TRBJ2-1
v_gene: TRBV10-3
len: 14
abundance: NA

CDR3nt: TGTGCCAGCAGTTTAACACAGGCCCAAGAGACCCAGTACTTC
CDR3aa: CASSLTQAQETQYF
d_gene: NA
j_gene: TRBJ2-5
v_gene: TRBV12-3/TRBV12-4
len: 14
abundance: NA

CDR3nt: TGTGCCACCAGTGACGCCGGACATACCTATGGCTACACCTTC
CDR3aa: CATSDAGHTYGYTF
d_gene: NA
j_gene: TRBJ1-2
v_gene: TRBV24-1
len: 14
abundance: few

CDR3nt: TGTGCCAGCACCGGACCCCCGAACACCGGGGAGCTGTTTTTT
CDR3aa: CASTGPPNTGELFF
d_gene: NA
j_gene: TRBJ2-2
v_gene: TRBV13
len: 14
abundance: many

CDR3nt: TGCGCCAGCAGTCCTATAACAGATTATGAGCAGTACTTC
CDR3aa: CASSPITDYEQYF
d_gene: NA
j_gene: TRBJ2-7
v_gene: TRBV5-1
len: 13
abundance: NA

CDR3nt: TGTGCCACCAGCAGAGATCTCCCCTTGGGGACACTCAATTCACCCCTCCACTTT
CDR3aa: CATSRDLPLGTLNSPLHF
d_gene: NA
j_gene: TRBJ1-6
v_gene: TRBV15
len: 18
abundance: NA

CDR3nt: TGTGCCAGCAGCTTAGGATTTAGGGGGGGCTACACCTTC
CDR3aa: CASSLGFRGGYTF
d_gene: NA
j_gene: TRBJ1-2
v_gene: TRBV7-2
len: 13
abundance: NA

CDR3nt: TGCAGCGTTGCCGGATCTCAGGAGAACTATGGCTACACCTTC
CDR3aa: CSVAGSQENYGYTF
d_gene: NA
j_gene: TRBJ1-2
v_gene: TRBV29-1
len: 14
abundance: NA

CDR3nt: TGTGCCAGCAGCCTACAGGGCATGAGCGAGCAGTACTTC
CDR3aa: CASSLQGMSEQYF
d_gene: NA
j_gene: TRBJ2-7
v_gene: TRBV7-2
len: 13
abundance: NA

CDR3nt: TGCAGTGCTAGCGATTCGAGCCACGGGCCCTACGAGCAGTACTTC
CDR3aa: CSASDSSHGPYEQYF
d_gene: NA
j_gene: TRBJ2-7
v_gene: TRBV20-1
len: 15
abundance: NA

CDR3nt: TGCAGCGTTGAGACAAACAGGGGAACGGGCGAGCAGTACTTC
CDR3aa: CSVETNRGTGEQYF
d_gene: TRBD1
j_gene: TRBJ2-7
v_gene: TRBV29-1
len: 14
abundance: NA

CDR3nt: TGTGCCAGCAGCTCAGATTCACCCCTCCACTTT
CDR3aa: CASSSDSPLHF
d_gene: NA
j_gene: TRBJ1-6
v_gene: TRBV7-8
len: 11
abundance: few

CDR3nt: TGCAGTGCTAGAGGAATAGCGGGAGGGCGTGAGACCCAGTACTTC
CDR3aa: CSARGIAGGRETQYF
d_gene: TRBD2
j_gene: TRBJ2-5
v_gene: TRBV20-1
len: 15
abundance: many

CDR3nt: TGTGCCAGCAGCCCGAAGGCGGGCAGTGAGAACTCTGGGGCCAACGTCCTGACTTTC
CDR3aa: CASSPKAGSENSGANVLTF
d_gene: NA
j_gene: TRBJ2-6
v_gene: TRBV14
len: 19
abundance: NA

CDR3nt: TGTGCCAGCAGTTTAATCCGTCCGGGGCCAGATACGCAGTATTTT
CDR3aa: CASSLIRPGPDTQYF
d_gene: NA
j_gene: TRBJ2-3
v_gene: TRBV24-1
len: 15
abundance: NA

CDR3nt: TGCAGTGCTAGTCGGCAACACAATGAGCAGTTCTTC
CDR3aa: CSASRQHNEQFF
d_gene: NA
j_gene: TRBJ2-1
v_gene: TRBV20-1
len: 12
abundance: NA

CDR3nt: TGCAGCGTAAGCGAAGCCGGTGAGCAGTTCTTC
CDR3aa: CSVSEAGEQFF
d_gene: NA
j_gene: TRBJ2-1
v_gene: TRBV29-1
len: 11
abundance: NA

CDR3nt: TGTGCCAGCAGCCAAGAACAGGTGAACGATGAGCAGTTCTTC
CDR3aa: CASSQEQVNDEQFF
d_gene: NA
j_gene: TRBJ2-1
v_gene: TRBV3-1
len: 14
abundance: NA

CDR3nt: TGTGCCATCAGTGTAGACACCTTGAACACTGAAGCTTTCTTT
CDR3aa: CAISVDTLNTEAFF
d_gene: NA
j_gene: TRBJ1-1
v_gene: TRBV10-3
len: 14
abundance: few